The next 18 T cell receptor beta chains were all read from a single sample in a study of cytomegalovirus exposure and HLA in healthy donors. PCR used 60 Vbeta primers and 13 Jbeta primers. TCRdb keeps only in-frame clones here, not all; method: immunoSEQ multiplex PCR. The sample has about 240,000 clones, around four fifths seen once. Sequenced: PBMCs. The receptors were sampled from a boy younger than 18 in good health and CMV-seronegative.

This clone was seen a single time. The chain employs TRBV2 and TRBJ1-4; 9 nucleotides agree with TRBD1. After removal of 6 bases from V and 0 bases from J, the junction contained 8 bases not matched to a gene. Germline loops: CDR1 SNHLY, CDR2 FYNNEI. The CDR3 extends over 17 amino acids. The CDR3 DNA is TGTGCCAGCAGATCCGGACAGGGGCCAGCAACTAATGAAAAACTGTTTTTT. Translated: CASRSGQGPATNEKLFF.

The V and J genes are TRBV7-9 and TRBJ1-2; a possible D gene is TRBD1 (6 bases). Trimming took 1 base from V and 4 from J, leaving 16 bases between them. CDR1 is SEHNR and CDR2 is FQNEAQ in the germline V gene (reference sequence). The CDR3 totals 16 residues. The CDR3 loop reads CASSLGTASLPYGYTF. The CDR3 coding sequence is TGTGCCAGCAGCTTAGGGACAGCCTCCTTACCCTATGGCTACACCTTC. Using reference TRBV7-9 and TRBJ1-2 for the parts outside the CDR3, the full variable domain is DTGVSQNPRHKITKRGQNVTFRCDPISEHNRLYWYRQTLGQGPEFLTYFQNEAQLEKSRLLSDRFSAERPKGSFSTLEIQRTEQGDSAMYLCASSLGTASLPYGYTFGSGTRLTVV.

This clone was recorded once. The rearrangement joins TRBV2 to TRBJ1-3, with 7 positions matching TRBD1. CDR3 length equals 15 residues. Germline CDR1 is SNHLY and CDR2 is FYNNEI. After removal of 7 bases from V and 4 bases from J, the junction contained 10 bases not matched to a gene. This chain's CDR3 is CASNTGAISGNTIYF. Here the CDR3 DNA reads TGTGCCAGCAACACAGGGGCAATCTCGGGAAACACCATATATTTT. The full variable domain, with the rest looked up from reference TRBV2 and TRBJ1-3, is EPEVTQTPSHQVTQMGQEVILRCVPISNHLYFYWYRQILGQKVEFLVSFYNNEISEKSEIFDDQFSVERPDGSNFTLKIRSTKLEDSAMYFCASNTGAISGNTIYFGEGSWLTVV.

The chain combines TRBV12-2 with TRBJ1-2; the DNA was not compared with TRBD1, the D call given in the table. TRBV12-2 has pseudogene status. This CDR3 comprises 13 residues. The CDR3 loop is CASRPRQGHGYTF. The CDR3 nucleotides are TGTGCAAGTCGCCCCAGACAGGGACATGGCTACACCTTC.

J is TRBJ2-4 and V is TRBV5-4, with TRBD2 matching over 16 bases. Germline V gives CDR1 SGHNT, CDR2 YYREEE (reference sequence). The V gene end was trimmed by 4 bases and the J gene end by 2 bases; junction bases not matched to a gene: 9. The CDR3 sequence is 19 residues long. The CDR3 sequence: CASSKGLAGGLGTKNIQYF. In nucleotides, the CDR3 is TGTGCCAGCAGCAAGGGACTAGCGGGGGGGCTGGGGACCAAAAACATTCAGTACTTC.

The rearrangement joins TRBV6-1 to TRBJ2-5; D is possibly TRBD2 (5 bases). The germline CDR1 and CDR2 sequences are MNHNS and SASEGT. Between the trimmed V and J ends, which lost 1 base and 2 bases, there was a span of 11 bases. The CDR3 totals 15 residues. The CDR3 loop reads CASSEGSGIQETQYF. CDR3 nucleotide sequence: TGTGCCAGCAGTGAAGGATCCGGGATACAAGAGACCCAGTACTTC.

The V and J genes are TRBV10-3 and TRBJ2-2; 9 nucleotides line up with TRBD2. CDR1 and CDR2 from the germline V gene are ENHRY and SYGVKD. With V trimmed by 7 bases and J by 0 bases, 6 bases remained unmatched. The CDR3 length is 16 residues. The CDR3 DNA follows: TGTGCCATCAACCTTAGCGGGGGTACGAACACCGGGGAGCTGTTTTTT. The encoded protein is CAINLSGGTNTGELFF.

The V and J genes are TRBV27 and TRBJ1-2; 8 bases fit TRBD1. This CDR3 is built from 12 residues. Germline CDR1 is MNHEY and CDR2 is SMNVEV (reference sequence). The V and J ends lost 8 bases and 4 bases, in that order; junction bases with no gene match: 3. The CDR3 sequence is CASGTGFYGYTF. CDR3 sequence (DNA): TGTGCCAGCGGGACAGGCTTCTATGGCTACACCTTC.

This clone was seen a handful of times. The V call is TRBV4-2, the J call TRBJ1-4; the match to TRBD1 covers 7 bases. Germline V gene data show CDR1 as LGHNA and CDR2 as YNFKEQ. V shed 4 bases, J shed 1 base, and the junction held 3 bases outside the gene matches. This CDR3 is built from 15 residues. The CDR3 loop reads CASSLRQGTNEKLFF. In DNA, the CDR3 is TGTGCCAGCAGCCTCAGACAGGGAACTAATGAAAAACTGTTTTTT.

CDR3 residues: CASRPQGGTNEKLFF. DNA for the CDR3: TGTGCCAGTAGGCCACAGGGCGGGACTAATGAAAAACTGTTTTTT. This rearrangement joins TRBV19 to TRBJ1-4; D is perhaps TRBD1 (6 bases). Looked up from germline, CDR1 is LNHDA and CDR2 is SQIVND (reference sequence). CDR3 length: 15 residues. V shed 6 bases and J shed 2 bases, with 13 bases lying between them.

This sequence joins TRBV30 and TRBJ2-6; 7 positions match TRBD2. V shed 5 bases and J 0 bases; nucleotides not matched to a gene: 4. The CDR3 is 15 residues long. CDR1 is GTSNPN and CDR2 is SVGIG in the germline V gene (reference sequence). For the CDR3, the DNA is TGTGCCTGGGGGCGGGGGAGCTCTGGGGCCAACGTCCTGACTTTC. Its translation is CAWGRGSSGANVLTF.

Notes on this clone: Compared with germline, one end of the junction differs, possibly owing to a read error. The J gene is TRBJ2-1, the V gene TRBV30; D is uncertain. The CDR3 covers 12 residues. Germline V CDR1 and CDR2: GTSNPN, SVGIG (reference sequence). CDR3 residues: CAWSDRNKEQFF. The CDR3 DNA is TGTGCCTGGAGTGACCGTAACAAGGAGCAGTTCTTC.

The chain uses TRBV2 and TRBJ2-1, with 12 bases fitting TRBD2. J gave up 7 bases and V 5 bases, and 9 bases lay outside the gene matches. The CDR3 has 16 residues. Germline V gives CDR1 SNHLY, CDR2 FYNNEI. The DNA of the CDR3 is TGTGCCAGCAGTCTACCGACTAGCGGGAGCAGGAATGAGCAGTTCTTC. It codes for CASSLPTSGSRNEQFF.

V and J are TRBV4-1 and TRBJ2-5; D not certain. The CDR3 has 14 residues. The ends were cut back, 0 bases at V and 3 bases at J, with 8 bases in the middle. Germline CDR1 and CDR2: MGHRA and YSYEKL. The CDR3 DNA sequence: TGCGCCAGCAGCCAAGACCCCTATAAAGAGACCCAGTACTTC. This codes for CASSQDPYKETQYF.

A few counts support this clone. The J gene is TRBJ1-1, the V gene TRBV15; D uncertain. The CDR3 covers 16 residues. Germline V CDR1 and CDR2: LNHNV, YYDKDF (reference sequence). Trimming removed 0 bases at V and 0 bases at J, with 11 bases between. The CDR3 loop is CATSRDSGPMNTEAFF. The CDR3 DNA follows: TGTGCCACCAGCAGAGACTCTGGGCCGATGAACACTGAAGCTTTCTTT.

The chain has TRBV7-2 and TRBJ1-3; no clear D. Trimming stripped 1 base from V and 0 bases from J, with 4 bases between. This CDR3 has 14 residues. From germline, CDR1 is SGHTA and CDR2 FQGNSA. The CDR3, as DNA: TGTGCCAGCAGCTTAGAACTCTCTGGAAACACCATATATTTT. Its protein is CASSLELSGNTIYF.

The rearrangement links TRBV19 to TRBJ1-2; 10 bases align to TRBD1. V was pared by 4 bases and J by 4 bases, with 9 bases of the junction left unmatched. The CDR3 spans 16 residues. Germline CDR1 reads LNHDA; CDR2 reads SQIVND (reference sequence). Here the CDR3 DNA reads TGTGCCAGTAGTACATACCGGGACAGGGGAGGCTATGGCTACACCTTC. Protein: CASSTYRDRGGYGYTF. The whole variable domain, remainder taken from reference TRBV19 and TRBJ1-2, is DGGITQSPKYLFRKEGQNVTLSCEQNLNHDAMYWYRQDPGQGLRLIYYSQIVNDFQKGDIAEGYSVSREKKESFPLTVTSAQKNPTAFYLCASSTYRDRGGYGYTFGSGTRLTVV.

V and J are TRBV6-5 and TRBJ1-2; D call uncertain. Trimming took 3 bases from V and 4 from J, leaving 15 bases between them. The CDR3 consists of 15 residues. CDR1 and CDR2 from the germline V gene are MNHEY and SVGAGI. The CDR3 sequence: CASSYEAEISYGYTF. CDR3 DNA sequence: TGTGCCAGCAGTTATGAGGCAGAGATTTCCTATGGCTACACCTTC.